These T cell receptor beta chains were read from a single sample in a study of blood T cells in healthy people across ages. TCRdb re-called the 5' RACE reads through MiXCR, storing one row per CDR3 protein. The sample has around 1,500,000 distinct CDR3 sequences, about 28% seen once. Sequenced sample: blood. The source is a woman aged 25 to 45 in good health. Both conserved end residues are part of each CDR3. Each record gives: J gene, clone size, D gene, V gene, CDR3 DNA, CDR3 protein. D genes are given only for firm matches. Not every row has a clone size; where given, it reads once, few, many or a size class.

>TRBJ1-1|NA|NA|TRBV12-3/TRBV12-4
TGTGCCAGCAGAAGGAGAGGGTCCGAACCTATGAACACTGAAGCTTTCTTT
CASRRRGSEPMNTEAFF
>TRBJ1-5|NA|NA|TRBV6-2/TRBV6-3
TGCGCCAGCAGTTCGCAGGGCCAAAATCAGCCCCAGCATTTT
CASSSQGQNQPQHF
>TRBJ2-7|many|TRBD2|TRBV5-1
TGCGCCAGCAGCTTGGAGGGACTAGCGGGACGGGCGCAGTACTTC
CASSLEGLAGRAQYF
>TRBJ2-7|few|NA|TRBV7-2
TGTGCCAGCAGCCCCCCGGGACTCGGTGTCGGCGAGCAGTACTTC
CASSPPGLGVGEQYF
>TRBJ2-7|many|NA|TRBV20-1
TGCAGTGCCATCAACCCCGGGACATACTACGAGCAGTACTTC
CSAINPGTYYEQYF
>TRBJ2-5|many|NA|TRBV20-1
TGCAGTGCTAGAGTTGACGTCAAAGAGACCCAGTACTTC
CSARVDVKETQYF
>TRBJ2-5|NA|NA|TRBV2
TGTGCCACTGGTCCCCAAGAGACCCAGTACTTC
CATGPQETQYF
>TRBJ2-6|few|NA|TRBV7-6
TGTGCCAGCAGCACACCCGGGACACCCATTGGGGCCAACGTCCTGACTTTC
CASSTPGTPIGANVLTF
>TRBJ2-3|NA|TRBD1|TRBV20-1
TGCAGTGCTAGAGATCCGGGACAGGGGCCAACAGATACGCAGTATTTT
CSARDPGQGPTDTQYF
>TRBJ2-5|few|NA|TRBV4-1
TGCGCCAGCAGCAACAAGGGTCTGCGGGGGCCGTACCAAGAGACCCAGTACTTC
CASSNKGLRGPYQETQYF
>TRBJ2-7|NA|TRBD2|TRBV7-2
TGTGCCAGCAGCCAGAGGCGGGGGGGCCAATACGAGCAGTACTTC
CASSQRRGGQYEQYF
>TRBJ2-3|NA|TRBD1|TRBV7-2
TGTGCCAGCAGCTACAGACAGGGGCCAGATACGCAGTATTTT
CASSYRQGPDTQYF
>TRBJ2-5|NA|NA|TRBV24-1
TGTGCCACCAGTGATACAGACAGCAAAGAGACCCAGTACTTC
CATSDTDSKETQYF
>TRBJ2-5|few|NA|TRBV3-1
TGTGCCAGCAGCCAAGGTAGCGAGCGGGAGACCCAGTACTTC
CASSQGSERETQYF
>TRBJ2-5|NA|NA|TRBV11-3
TGTGCCAGCAGCTTAGAGAGCCCGGCAGGGGTAGGGGAGACCCAGTACTTC
CASSLESPAGVGETQYF
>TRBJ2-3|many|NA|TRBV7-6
TGTGCCAGCAGCCCTCGGTGGGGGTACACAGATACGCAGTATTTT
CASSPRWGYTDTQYF
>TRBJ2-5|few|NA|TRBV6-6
TGTGCCAGCAGTGGGGGACTCGGTGATACAGCCCAGTACTTC
CASSGGLGDTAQYF
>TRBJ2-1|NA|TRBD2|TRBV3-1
TGTGCCAGCAGCCAAGAGGGTAGCGGGAGCTCGAATGAGCAGTTCTTC
CASSQEGSGSSNEQFF
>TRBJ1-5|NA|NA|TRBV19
TGTGCCAGTAGAATGGGGGTCGTTCAGCCCCAGCATTTT
CASRMGVVQPQHF
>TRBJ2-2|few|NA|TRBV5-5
TGTGCCAGCAGCTACCAGGGAGGAACCGGGGAGCTGTTTTTT
CASSYQGGTGELFF
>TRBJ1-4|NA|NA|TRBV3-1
TGTGCCAGCAGCCCGAGCGGTAGGACTAATGAAAAACTGTTTTTT
CASSPSGRTNEKLFF
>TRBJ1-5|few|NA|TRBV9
TGTGCCAGCAGCCGCCCGGGGGGTCAACAGCCCCAGCATTTT
CASSRPGGQQPQHF
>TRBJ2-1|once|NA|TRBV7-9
TGTGCCAGCAGCTTAGAAGGCTTTAGCGGTAATGAGCAGTTCTTC
CASSLEGFSGNEQFF
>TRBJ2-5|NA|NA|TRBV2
TGTGCCAGCAGGAGGACAGAGGTTGAAGAGCAGTACTTC
CASRRTEVEEQYF
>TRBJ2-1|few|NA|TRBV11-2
TGTGCCAGCAGCTTAAAGGAGGGATACAGGCCCTACAATGAGCAGTTCTTC
CASSLKEGYRPYNEQFF
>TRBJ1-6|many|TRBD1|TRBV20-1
TGCAGTGCTAGATCGAGGACAGGATCACCCCTCCACTTT
CSARSRTGSPLHF
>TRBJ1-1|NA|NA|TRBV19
TGTGCCAGTAGTATAAGCGGGTCGGGCAGGAGGACTGAAGCTTTCTTT
CASSISGSGRRTEAFF
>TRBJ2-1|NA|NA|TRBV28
TGTGCCAGCAGTTTATACAGGGCCAATGAGCAGTTCTTC
CASSLYRANEQFF
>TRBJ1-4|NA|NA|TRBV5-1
TGCGCCAGCAGAGGGTCCCGGATACAGAATGAAAAACTGTTTTTT
CASRGSRIQNEKLFF
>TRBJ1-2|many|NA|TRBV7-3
TGTGCCAGCAGGTCGACAGGCTCTTATGGCTACACCTTC
CASRSTGSYGYTF
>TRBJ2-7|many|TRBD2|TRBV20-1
TGCAGTGCTAGGAAACCGGGACTAGCGGTGTACGAGCAGTACTTC
CSARKPGLAVYEQYF
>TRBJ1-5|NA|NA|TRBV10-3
TGTGCCACAAAAGGGGGCAATCAGCCCCAGCATTTT
CATKGGNQPQHF
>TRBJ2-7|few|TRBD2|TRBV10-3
TGTGCCATCAGTGTCCTAGCGGGCTATCCCCACGAGCAGTACTTC
CAISVLAGYPHEQYF
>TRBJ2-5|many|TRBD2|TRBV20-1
TGCAGTGCTGGACTAGCGGGAATGTTCGAGACCCAGTACTTC
CSAGLAGMFETQYF
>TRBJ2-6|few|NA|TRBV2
TGTGCCAGCCGGCGGACGGGCCACAGTCCCAACGTCCTGACTTTC
CASRRTGHSPNVLTF
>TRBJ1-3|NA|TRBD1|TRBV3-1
TGTGCCAGCAGCCAACAGGGGGCTACTGGAAACACCATATATTTT
CASSQQGATGNTIYF
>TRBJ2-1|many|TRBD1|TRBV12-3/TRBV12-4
TGTGCCAGCAGCGTTCCAGGGGGCAATGAGCAGTTCTTC
CASSVPGGNEQFF
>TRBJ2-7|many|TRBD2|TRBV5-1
TGCGCCAGTAAGGACATAGCGGGGAGCTACGAGCAGTACTTC
CASKDIAGSYEQYF
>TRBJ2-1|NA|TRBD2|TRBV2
TGTGCCAGCAGCGAGGAACTAGCGGGGGGGCCAAATGAGCAGTTCTTC
CASSEELAGGPNEQFF
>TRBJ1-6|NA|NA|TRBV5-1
TGCGCCAGCAGCTCGGACGCGCTCTATCTAGCACCCCTCCACTTT
CASSSDALYLAPLHF
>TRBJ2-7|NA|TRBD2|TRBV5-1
TGCGCCAGCAGCTTGGCAGGTGGCGGGGGTTACGAGCAGTACTTC
CASSLAGGGGYEQYF
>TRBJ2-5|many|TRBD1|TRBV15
TGTGCCACCAGCAGAGATACGGGTTCTGGACAGGGGGAGACCCAGTACTTC
CATSRDTGSGQGETQYF
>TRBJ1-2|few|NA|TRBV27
TGTGCCAGCAGGGGGCCGCCGATTAACTATGGCTACACCTTC
CASRGPPINYGYTF
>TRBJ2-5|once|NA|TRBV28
TGTGCCAGCAGCACCCGACAGGACAATCAGTACTTC
CASSTRQDNQYF
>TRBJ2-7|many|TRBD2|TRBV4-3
TGCGCCAGCAGCCCAGGACTAGCCGAATCCTACGAGCAGTACTTC
CASSPGLAESYEQYF
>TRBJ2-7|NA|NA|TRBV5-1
TGCGCCAGCAGCTTGGCTCCGGGGGCAACGGCCTACGAGCAGTACTTC
CASSLAPGATAYEQYF
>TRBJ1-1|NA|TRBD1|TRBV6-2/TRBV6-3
TGTGCCAGCAGGACCCTAAGGACAGGGATGAACACTGAAGCTTTCTTT
CASRTLRTGMNTEAFF
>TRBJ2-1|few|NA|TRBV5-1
TGCGCCAGCAGCTTGGAGGGGGCGCGGGGGACGGCCAATGAGCAGTTCTTC
CASSLEGARGTANEQFF
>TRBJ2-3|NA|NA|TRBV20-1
TGCAGTGCTAGGGGTACGGCGGGACGCACAGATACGCAGTATTTT
CSARGTAGRTDTQYF
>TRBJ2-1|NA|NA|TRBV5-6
TGTGCCAGCACGCTGGCCAGCGGCTACAATGAGCAGTTCTTC
CASTLASGYNEQFF
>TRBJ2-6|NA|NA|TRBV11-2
TGTGCCAGCAGCAAGAGAAGTTTTTATGGGGCCAACGTCCCGACTTTC
CASSKRSFYGANVPTF
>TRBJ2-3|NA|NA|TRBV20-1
TGCAGTGCGGGCCCAAGCGAGGGGGATACGCAGTATTTT
CSAGPSEGDTQYF
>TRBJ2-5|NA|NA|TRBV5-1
TGCGCCAGCAGCCTCCTTCAAAGTCTCCAAAAAGAGACCCAGTACTTC
CASSLLQSLQKETQYF
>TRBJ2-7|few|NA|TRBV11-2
TGTGCCAGCAGCAGAAACCGGCTCTACGAGCAGTACTTC
CASSRNRLYEQYF